One and the same sample provided the 17 T cell receptor beta chains below, sequenced in a study of T-cell reconstitution after alpha-beta-depleted transplantation in children. TCRbeta library preparation incorporated unique molecular identifiers. In TCRdb, the PCR reads were re-called with MiXCR into one record per CDR3 protein. The profile shows just under 350,000 distinct CDR3 sequences, 15% to 20% of them singletons. Specimen: PBMCs, mostly from graft donor cells, collected 360 days after TCRalphabeta/CD19-depleted stem cell transplant. The receptors here all came from a male patient aged 2-10 years who had a stem cell transplant for acute lymphoblastic leukemia, so the T cells may come from the graft donor.

This chain connects TRBV12-3 or TRBV12-4 to TRBJ1-1; 7 nucleotides line up with TRBD1. The CDR3 consists of 22 residues. After removal of 4 bases from V and 0 bases from J, the junction contained 26 bases not matched to a gene. The CDR3 is CASSWGRVGQDKALWVNTEAFF. CDR3 DNA sequence: TGTGCCAGCAGTTGGGGCCGTGTTGGACAGGACAAGGCCCTGTGGGTGAACACTGAAGCTTTCTTT.

This clonotype was observed a few times. The V gene is TRBV15, the J gene TRBJ2-3; 14 bases map to TRBD2. J gave up 7 bases and V 5 bases, and 14 bases lay outside the gene matches. The V gene's germline CDR1 is LNHNV and CDR2 YYDKDF (reference sequence). The CDR3 has 18 amino acids. Written as DNA, the CDR3 is TGTGCCACCAGCCCAGTCCCGGGACTAGCGGGAGCGGCCAATACGCAGTATTTT. Its protein is CATSPVPGLAGAANTQYF.

There are many counts of this clonotype. V and J are TRBV5-1 and TRBJ2-1, with 11 bases lining up with TRBD2. The V gene's germline CDR1 is SGHRS and CDR2 YFSETQ. V dropped 1 base and J dropped 2; count of bases not matched to a gene: 5. The CDR3 contains 17 residues. The DNA of the CDR3 is TGCGCCAGCAGCTTGAATAGCGGGAGGGCCCCCTACAATGAGCAGTTCTTC. It yields the protein CASSLNSGRAPYNEQFF. Based on the CDR3 plus reference TRBV5-1 and TRBJ2-1, the full variable domain is KAGVTQTPRYLIKTRGQQVTLSCSPISGHRSVSWYQQTPGQGLQFLFEYFSETQRNKGNFPGRFSGRQFSNSRSEMNVSTLELGDSALYLCASSLNSGRAPYNEQFFGPGTRLTVL.

The V and J genes are TRBV7-9 and TRBJ2-5; no firm D call. CDR1 SEHNR and CDR2 FQNEAQ come from the germline V gene (reference sequence). The V and J ends lost 1 base and 6 bases respectively, with 9 bases between them. CDR3 length equals 13 residues. The CDR3 nucleotides read TGTGCCAGCAGCTTAGGATGGGGAAAGACCCAGTACTTC. Its translation is CASSLGWGKTQYF.

This clonotype was seen ten or more times. The chain employs TRBV5-1 and TRBJ2-5; 13 bases match TRBD2. Germline assignment: CDR1 SGHRS and CDR2 YFSETQ. CDR3 size: 17 residues. J gave up 1 base and V 2 bases, and 5 bases lay outside the gene matches. The CDR3 bases are TGCGCCAGCAGCTTTGGGACTAGCGGGACCCTCCAAGAGACCCAGTACTTC. Protein: CASSFGTSGTLQETQYF.

This clonotype showed up just a few times. This chain uses TRBV4-1 with TRBJ1-2, with D perhaps TRBD1 (6 bases). CDR3 length: 16 residues. V was clipped by 0 bases and J by 4 bases, with 15 bases between them. Germline V gene data show CDR1 as MGHRA and CDR2 as YSYEKL. The CDR3 region is CASSQDRRGTGYGYTF. In nucleotides, the CDR3 is TGCGCCAGCAGCCAAGATCGCAGGGGAACAGGCTATGGCTACACCTTC.

This clonotype has only a few counts. The chain couples TRBV20-1 to TRBJ2-1; 7 bases align to TRBD2. Germline V gene sequence: CDR1 DFQATT, CDR2 SNEGSKA (reference sequence). V gave up 0 bases and J gave up 4 bases; unmatched junction bases: 12. This CDR3 has 17 residues. The chain's CDR3 is CSARDPGGLEEYNEQFF. The CDR3 DNA reads TGCAGTGCTAGAGATCCGGGTGGACTAGAGGAGTACAATGAGCAGTTCTTC.

The rearrangement uses TRBV12-3 or TRBV12-4 and TRBJ2-5, with 11 bases lining up with TRBD1. J lost 2 bases, V lost 6 bases, and 11 bases had no gene match. This CDR3 has 17 residues. Here the CDR3 reads CASRNRWGTGGQETQYF. CDR3 nucleotide sequence: TGTGCCAGCAGGAACCGTTGGGGGACAGGGGGTCAAGAGACCCAGTACTTC.

This clonotype showed up just a few times. The chain carries TRBV20-1 and TRBJ2-1; the match to TRBD2 covers 10 bases. CDR1 is DFQATT and CDR2 is SNEGSKA in the germline V gene (reference sequence). The CDR3 runs to 16 residues. Trimming took 3 bases from V and 0 from J; bases not matched to a gene: 5. This chain's CDR3 is CSASALAGSSYNEQFF. CDR3 in DNA: TGCAGTGCTAGCGCACTAGCGGGAAGCTCCTACAATGAGCAGTTCTTC.

This clonotype has a handful of counts. The rearrangement links TRBV12-3 or TRBV12-4 to TRBJ2-1; 12 bases are shared with TRBD1. The V and J ends lost 9 bases and 9 bases, in that order; junction bases with no gene match: 3. The CDR3 consists of 12 residues. DNA for the CDR3: TGTGCCAGACCGGGACAGGGGGCTGAGCAGTTCTTC. Residues: CARPGQGAEQFF.

This clonotype has at least ten counts. The chain combines TRBV10-3 with TRBJ2-1; a weak D match, TRBD1 (6 bases). The germline V gene encodes CDR1 ENHRY and CDR2 SYGVKD. The CDR3 loop spans 15 amino acids. Deletions cut 7 bases from V and 6 bases from J, with 19 bases between. The CDR3 DNA sequence: TGTGCCATCACAGGGGCGGCCCTAGAGGGCAATGAGCAGTTCTTC. Translation: CAITGAALEGNEQFF.

This clonotype was found a few times. The chain links TRBV10-3 to TRBJ2-7, with 7 bases fitting TRBD1. CDR1 and CDR2 (germline): ENHRY, SYGVKD. The CDR3 loop spans 16 amino acids. The V gene end was trimmed by 6 bases and the J gene end by 4 bases; junction bases not matched to a gene: 15. The CDR3 DNA reads TGTGCCATCAGGGGGGACAGTGTAACGACTCTATACGAGCAGTACTTC. It codes for CAIRGDSVTTLYEQYF.

The chain employs TRBV6-2 or TRBV6-3 and TRBJ2-5; the D gene is possibly TRBD1 (6 bases). The CDR3 runs to 13 residues. In germline, CDR1 is MNHEY, CDR2 SVGEGT. Trimming took off 6 bases at V and 9 bases at J, with 17 bases between the two ends. Here the CDR3 reads CASSRPDRMAQYF. CDR3 coding DNA: TGTGCCAGCAGCCGACCCGACAGGATGGCCCAGTACTTC.

This clonotype was counted many times. The V and J genes are TRBV10-3 and TRBJ2-2; the D gene is possibly TRBD1 (5 bases). The germline gives CDR1 ENHRY, CDR2 SYGVKD. The CDR3 is 12 residues long. Between the trimmed V and J ends, which lost 8 bases and 1 base, there was a span of 5 bases. This CDR3 reads CAIGQNTGELFF. CDR3 bases: TGTGCCATCGGACAGAACACCGGGGAGCTGTTTTTT.

The chain carries TRBV6-2 or TRBV6-3 and TRBJ2-7; TRBD2 agrees at 11 bases. The CDR3 loop spans 17 amino acids. Looked up from germline, CDR1 is MNHEY and CDR2 is SVGEGT. Losses at the gene ends were 2 bases for V and 2 bases for J; bases not matched to a gene: 8. CDR3 in DNA: TGTGCCAGCAGTTACGGACTAGCGGGTCCCGTCACCTACGAGCAGTACTTC. It codes for CASSYGLAGPVTYEQYF.

This clonotype has only a few counts. One end of the junction does not line up with germline, which may come from a read error. The chain has TRBV20-1 and TRBJ2-1; D might be TRBD2 (6 bases). This CDR3 is built from 12 residues. Germline CDR1 DFQATT, CDR2 SNEGSKA (reference sequence). The CDR3 DNA reads as TGCAGTGCTAGAGACAACCCGGGGGTCGAACGATTC. It is translated as CSARDNPGVERF.

This clonotype came up a few times. The chain uses TRBV3-1 and TRBJ1-1; a weak D match, TRBD1 (6 bases). Germline V gene sequence: CDR1 LGHDT, CDR2 YNNKEL (reference sequence). The CDR3 runs to 14 residues. Trimming removed 6 bases at V and 11 bases at J, with 22 bases between. Written as DNA, the CDR3 is TGTGCCAGCAGACGGACAGCGACCTCTACTCGGGCTTTCTTT. This gives the protein CASRRTATSTRAFF.